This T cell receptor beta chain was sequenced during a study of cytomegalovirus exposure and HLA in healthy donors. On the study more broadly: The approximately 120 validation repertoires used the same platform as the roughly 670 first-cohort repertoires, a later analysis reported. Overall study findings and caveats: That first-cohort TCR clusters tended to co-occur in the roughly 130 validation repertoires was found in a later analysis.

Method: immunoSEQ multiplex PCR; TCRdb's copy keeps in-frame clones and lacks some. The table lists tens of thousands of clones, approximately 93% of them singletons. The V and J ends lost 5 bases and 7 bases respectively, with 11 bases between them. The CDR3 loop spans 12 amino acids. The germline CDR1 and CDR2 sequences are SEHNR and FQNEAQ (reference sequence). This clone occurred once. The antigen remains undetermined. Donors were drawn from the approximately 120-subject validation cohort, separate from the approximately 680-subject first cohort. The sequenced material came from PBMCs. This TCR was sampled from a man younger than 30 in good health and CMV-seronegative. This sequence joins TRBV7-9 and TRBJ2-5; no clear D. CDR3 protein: CASSLRPGTQYF. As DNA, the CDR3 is TGTGCCAGCAGCCTCCGTCCGGGGACCCAGTACTTC.